In this sample, the clone carrying this TCR beta chain turned up many times. Amplification targeted the TCR beta CDR3 regions, with RNA transcripts as the source material. Second-round multiplex PCR came after a first-round RT-PCR that employed HTBI primers. TCRdb redid the calling of the multiplex PCR reads with MiXCR, one entry per CDR3 protein. The sample consists of approximately 540,000 distinct CDR3 sequences, about 40% of them appearing once. This record comes from a study of Graves' ophthalmopathy and Graves' hyperthyroidism. V was pared by 6 bases and J by 3 bases, with 12 bases of the junction left unmatched. CDR1 MNHNY and CDR2 SVGAGI come from the germline V gene (reference sequence). This CDR3 is built from 16 residues.

The sequenced sample consisted of peripheral blood or thyroid tissue (not recorded which). V is TRBV6-6 and J is TRBJ2-5; 8 bases line up with TRBD2. This receptor was taken from an adult man with Graves' hyperthyroidism. DNA for the CDR3: TGTGCCAGCAGCGAACTCATGGGACTAGGGAAAGAGACCCAGTACTTC. It encodes CASSELMGLGKETQYF.